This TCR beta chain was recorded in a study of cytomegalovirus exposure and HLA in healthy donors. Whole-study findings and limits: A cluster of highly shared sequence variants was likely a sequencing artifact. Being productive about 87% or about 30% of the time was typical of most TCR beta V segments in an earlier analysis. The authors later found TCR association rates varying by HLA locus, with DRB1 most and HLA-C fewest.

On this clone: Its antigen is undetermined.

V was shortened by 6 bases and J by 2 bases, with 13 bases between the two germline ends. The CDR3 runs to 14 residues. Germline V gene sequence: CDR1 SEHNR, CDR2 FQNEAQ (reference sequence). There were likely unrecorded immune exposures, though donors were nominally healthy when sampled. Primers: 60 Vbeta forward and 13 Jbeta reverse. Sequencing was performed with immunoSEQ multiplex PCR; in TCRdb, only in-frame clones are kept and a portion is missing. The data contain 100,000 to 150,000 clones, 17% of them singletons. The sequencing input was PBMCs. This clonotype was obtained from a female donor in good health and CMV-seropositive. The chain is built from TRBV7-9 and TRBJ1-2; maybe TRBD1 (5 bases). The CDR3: CASRGTEGNYGYTF. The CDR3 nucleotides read TGTGCCAGCAGAGGGACTGAGGGAAACTATGGCTACACCTTC.